The rows below give T cell receptor beta chains drawn from one sample of a study of cytomegalovirus exposure and HLA in healthy donors. Sequencing used immunoSEQ multiplex PCR; TCRdb keeps in-frame clones, though not all of them. The sample lists some 170,000 clones; more than 60% were seen once. Sample: PBMCs. The receptors derive from a man in his forties or fifties in good health and CMV-seronegative. Each CDR3 is given with its conserved first and last residue. Size values are once, few and many counts, or a class for expanded clones, and some rows have none.

>TRBV6-1|.|TRBJ2-3
CASNIRGADTQYF
>TRBV9|.|TRBJ2-3
CASSSSRTGVGDTQYF
>TRBV29-1|.|TRBJ1-1
CSAETGLTEAFF
>TRBV5-4|.|TRBJ2-7
CASSFTSLPTYEQYF
>TRBV5-6|.|TRBJ1-5
CASSSRGQGQPQHF
>TRBV19|.|TRBJ1-5
CASNRDRDVRQLQHF
>TRBV7-2|.|TRBJ2-3
CASRPVIDTQYF
>TRBV7-9|.|TRBJ2-7
CASSPSAGEREQYF
>TRBV19|.|TRBJ2-5
CASSLGGGTQYF
>TRBV2|.|TRBJ2-1
CASRPLAGGINEQFF
>TRBV7-2|.|TRBJ2-5
CASSPLKLGRKTQYF
>TRBV5-1|.|TRBJ2-1
CASSLGTSGGLEANEQFF
>TRBV2|.|TRBJ1-5
CASRATGTSSNQPQHF
>TRBV11-2|.|TRBJ1-2
CASSFDRVQSYGYTF
>TRBV28|.|TRBJ1-2
CASSLRSRAHGYTF
>TRBV28|once|TRBJ2-1
CASIAGGSDEQFF
>TRBV4-3|.|TRBJ2-6
CASSQVGGTGANVLTF
>TRBV5-1|.|TRBJ2-3
CASSLVPVRSTDTQYF
>TRBV6-1|.|TRBJ2-1
CASSGNGPTSGGWNEQFF
>TRBV6-1|.|TRBJ1-5
CASRRQINQPQHF
>TRBV18|.|TRBJ2-4
CASSLASGAKNIQYF
>TRBV7-9|.|TRBJ2-3
CASTHIGGEYTDTQYF
>TRBV6-1|.|TRBJ1-2
CASTSQGAPIYTF
>TRBV4-1|once|TRBJ2-7
CASSQVPLAGSEQYF
>TRBV10-3|.|TRBJ2-3
CAISAGEGTQYF
>TRBV29-1|.|TRBJ2-7
CSVEGHGRENEQYF
>TRBV5-6|.|TRBJ1-2
CASSPGQGDYGYTF
>TRBV5-6|.|TRBJ2-5
CASSRLLAEGETQYF
>TRBV4-2|.|TRBJ1-1
CASSQERGTEAFF
>TRBV27|.|.
CASSLEVGPYEQYF
>TRBV6-5|.|TRBJ1-1
CASSYEHRGTEAFF
>TRBV5-1|.|TRBJ2-3
CASSLDTGGTSGRHF
>TRBV2|.|TRBJ1-2
CASSLTVDYGYTF
>TRBV10-3|.|TRBJ1-6
CAISESRGTSPLHF
>TRBV6-1|.|TRBJ1-6
CATLIRTGRDSPLHF
>TRBV5-1|once|TRBJ2-7
CASSLEGSYEQYF
>TRBV6-5|few|TRBJ2-3
CASSTRGLAWDTQYF
>TRBV7-9|few|TRBJ2-5
CASSLGQGWGETQYF
>TRBV1|.|TRBJ1-1
CTTDRSNTEAFF
>TRBV7-9|.|TRBJ1-5
CASSYETGRWPQHF
>TRBV6-1|.|TRBJ1-2
CASSEWGTANYGYTF
>TRBV6-1|.|TRBJ2-4
CASSGGLAGGLAKNIQYF
>TRBV4-3|few|TRBJ1-1
CASSQAGTGKNTEAFF
>TRBV6-1|.|TRBJ2-1
CASSETRGRGRGEQFF
>TRBV6-5|.|TRBJ2-1
CASRPLTSPNEQFF
>TRBV5-1|.|TRBJ2-3
CASSLYTDTQYF
>TRBV2|.|TRBJ2-5
CASSAGSGKETQYF
>TRBV19|.|TRBJ2-7
CASSVSHRVSSYEQYF
>TRBV27|.|TRBJ1-1
CASSPRTGEAFF
>TRBV7-9|.|TRBJ2-5
CASSLGRTGGLETQYF
>TRBV9|.|TRBJ2-6
CASSASSMSGANVLTF
>TRBV6-6|.|TRBJ1-2
CAIGHDRDTTGYTF
>TRBV18|.|TRBJ2-1
CASSPNPQGQHEQFF